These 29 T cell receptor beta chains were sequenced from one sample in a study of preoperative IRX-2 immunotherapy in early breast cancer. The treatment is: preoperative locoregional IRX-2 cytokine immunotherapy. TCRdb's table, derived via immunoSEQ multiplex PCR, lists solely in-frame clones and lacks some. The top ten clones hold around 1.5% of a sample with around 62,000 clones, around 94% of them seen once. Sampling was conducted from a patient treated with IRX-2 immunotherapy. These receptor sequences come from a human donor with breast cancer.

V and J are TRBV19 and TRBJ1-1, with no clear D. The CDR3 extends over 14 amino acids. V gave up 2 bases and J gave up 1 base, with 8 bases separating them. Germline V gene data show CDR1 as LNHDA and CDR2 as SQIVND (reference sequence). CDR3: CASSIWQANTEAFF. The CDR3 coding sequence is TGTGCCAGTAGTATATGGCAGGCGAACACTGAAGCTTTCTTT. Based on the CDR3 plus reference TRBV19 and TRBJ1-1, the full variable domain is DGGITQSPKYLFRKEGQNVTLSCEQNLNHDAMYWYRQDPGQGLRLIYYSQIVNDFQKGDIAEGYSVSREKKESFPLTVTSAQKNPTAFYLCASSIWQANTEAFFGQGTRLTVV.

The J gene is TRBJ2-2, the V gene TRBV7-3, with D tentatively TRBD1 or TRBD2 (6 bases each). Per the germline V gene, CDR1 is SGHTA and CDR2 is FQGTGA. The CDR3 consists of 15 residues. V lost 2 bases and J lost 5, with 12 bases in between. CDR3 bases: TGTGCCAGCAGCTTACGGGGGCCGGTGACCGGGGAGCTGTTTTTT. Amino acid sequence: CASSLRGPVTGELFF.

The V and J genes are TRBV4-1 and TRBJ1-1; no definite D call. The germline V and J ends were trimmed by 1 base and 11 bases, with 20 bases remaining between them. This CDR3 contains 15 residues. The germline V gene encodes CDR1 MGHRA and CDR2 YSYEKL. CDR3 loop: CASSQVVVQYPSAFF. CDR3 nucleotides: TGCGCCAGCAGCCAAGTTGTGGTACAGTACCCTTCGGCTTTCTTT.

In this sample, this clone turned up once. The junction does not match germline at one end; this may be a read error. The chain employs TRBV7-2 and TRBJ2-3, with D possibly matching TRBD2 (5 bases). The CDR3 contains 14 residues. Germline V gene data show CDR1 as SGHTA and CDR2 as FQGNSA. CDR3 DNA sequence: TGTGCCAACAGCAAAACGGGGAGCACAGATACGCAGTATTTT. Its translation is CANSKTGSTDTQYF. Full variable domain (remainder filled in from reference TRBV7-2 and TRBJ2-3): GAGVSQSPSNKVTEKGKDVELRCDPISGHTALYWYRQSLGQGLEFLIYFQGNSAPDKSGLPSDRFSAERTGGSVSTLTIQRTQQEDSAVYLCANSKTGSTDTQYFGPGTRLTVL.

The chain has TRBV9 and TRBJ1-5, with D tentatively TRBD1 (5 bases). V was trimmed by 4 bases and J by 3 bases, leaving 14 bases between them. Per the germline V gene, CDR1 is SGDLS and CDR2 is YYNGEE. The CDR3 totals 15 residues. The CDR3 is CASSLEGQINQPQHF. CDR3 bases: TGTGCCAGCAGCCTGGAGGGGCAGATCAATCAGCCCCAGCATTTT.

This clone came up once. CDR3 DNA: TGTGCCAGCAGTGAAAGGAGGGTGGAGAACACCGGGGAGCTGTTTTTT. The encoded protein is CASSERRVENTGELFF. The chain employs TRBV6-1 and TRBJ2-2, with D possibly matching TRBD2 (6 bases). The V gene's germline CDR1 is MNHNS and CDR2 SASEGT. The CDR3 has 16 amino acids. V dropped 2 bases and J dropped 1 base, with 11 bases sitting between them.

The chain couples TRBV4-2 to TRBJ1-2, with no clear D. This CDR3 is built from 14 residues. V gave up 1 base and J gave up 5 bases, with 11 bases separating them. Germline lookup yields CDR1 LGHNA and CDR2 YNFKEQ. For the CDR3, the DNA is TGTGCCAGCAGCCAAGTGCAGGCCGAGTATGGCTACACCTTC. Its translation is CASSQVQAEYGYTF.

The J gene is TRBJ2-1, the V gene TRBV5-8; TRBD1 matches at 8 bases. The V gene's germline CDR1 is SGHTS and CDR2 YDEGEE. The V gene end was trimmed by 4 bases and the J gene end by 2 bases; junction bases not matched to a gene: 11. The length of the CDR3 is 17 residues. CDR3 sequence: CASSLDTGTGPYNEQFF. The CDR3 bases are TGTGCCAGCAGCCTCGATACCGGGACAGGCCCCTACAATGAGCAGTTCTTC.

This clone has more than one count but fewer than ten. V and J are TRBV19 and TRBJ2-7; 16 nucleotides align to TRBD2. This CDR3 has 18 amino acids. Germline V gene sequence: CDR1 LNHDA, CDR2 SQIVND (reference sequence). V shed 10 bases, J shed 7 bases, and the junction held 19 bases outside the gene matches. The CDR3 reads CATSGTSGGAGPSGEQYF. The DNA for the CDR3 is TGTGCCACCTCCGGGACTAGCGGGGGGGCAGGGCCGTCGGGGGAGCAGTACTTC.

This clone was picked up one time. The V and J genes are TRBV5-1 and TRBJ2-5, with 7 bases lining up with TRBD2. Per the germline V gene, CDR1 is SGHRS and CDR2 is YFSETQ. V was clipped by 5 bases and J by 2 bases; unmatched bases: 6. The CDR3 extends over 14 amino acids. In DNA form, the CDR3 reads TGCGCCAGCAGTTGGGACTACCTACAAGAGACCCAGTACTTC. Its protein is CASSWDYLQETQYF.

This CDR3 reads CASSLFTSAGPSSYNEQFF. The CDR3 coding sequence is TGCGCCAGCAGCTTGTTCACTTCGGCAGGTCCTTCCTCCTACAATGAGCAGTTCTTC. V and J are TRBV5-1 and TRBJ2-1; D not resolved. CDR1 and CDR2 from the germline V gene are SGHRS and YFSETQ. V was shortened by 1 base and J by 0 bases, with 20 bases between the two germline ends. The CDR3 is made up of 19 amino acids.

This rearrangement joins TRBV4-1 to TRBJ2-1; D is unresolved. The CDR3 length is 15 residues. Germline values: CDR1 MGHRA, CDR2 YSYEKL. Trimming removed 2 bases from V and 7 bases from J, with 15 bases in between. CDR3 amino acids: CASSQRPPFGNEQFF. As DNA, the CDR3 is TGCGCCAGCAGCCAACGTCCGCCCTTCGGGAATGAGCAGTTCTTC.

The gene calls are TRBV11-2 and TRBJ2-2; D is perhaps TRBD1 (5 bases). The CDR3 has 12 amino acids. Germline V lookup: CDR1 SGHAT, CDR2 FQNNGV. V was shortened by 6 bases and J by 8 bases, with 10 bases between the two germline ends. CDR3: CASRIGAGELFF. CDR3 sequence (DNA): TGTGCCAGCAGAATTGGGGCGGGGGAGCTGTTTTTT.

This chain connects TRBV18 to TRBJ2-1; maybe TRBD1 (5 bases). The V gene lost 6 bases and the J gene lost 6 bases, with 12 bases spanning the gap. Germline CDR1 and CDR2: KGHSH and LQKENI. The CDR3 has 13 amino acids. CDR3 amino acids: CASSLTASNEQFF. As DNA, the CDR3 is TGTGCCAGCTCGCTGACAGCGTCCAATGAGCAGTTCTTC.

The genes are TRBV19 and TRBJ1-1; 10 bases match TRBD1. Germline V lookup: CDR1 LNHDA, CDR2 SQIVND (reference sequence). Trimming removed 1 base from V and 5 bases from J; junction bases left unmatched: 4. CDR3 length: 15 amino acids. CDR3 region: CASSIVGTGDTEAFF. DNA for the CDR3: TGTGCCAGTAGTATAGTTGGGACAGGGGATACTGAAGCTTTCTTT.

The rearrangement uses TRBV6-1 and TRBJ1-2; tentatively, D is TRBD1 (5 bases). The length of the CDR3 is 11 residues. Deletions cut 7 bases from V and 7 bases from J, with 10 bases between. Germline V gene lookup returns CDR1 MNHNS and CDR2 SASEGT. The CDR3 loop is CASTWGAGYTF. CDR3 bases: TGTGCCAGCACTTGGGGCGCTGGCTACACCTTC.

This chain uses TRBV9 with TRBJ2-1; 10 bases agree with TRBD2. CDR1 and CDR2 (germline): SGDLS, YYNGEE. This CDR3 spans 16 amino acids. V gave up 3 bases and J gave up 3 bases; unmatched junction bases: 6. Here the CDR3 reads CASSGSGTSDYNEQFF. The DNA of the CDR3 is TGTGCCAGCAGCGGCTCCGGGACTAGCGACTACAATGAGCAGTTCTTC. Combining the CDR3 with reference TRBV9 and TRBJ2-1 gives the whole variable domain DSGVTQTPKHLITATGQRVTLRCSPRSGDLSVYWYQQSLDQGLQFLIQYYNGEERAKGNILERFSAQQFPDLHSELNLSSLELGDSALYFCASSGSGTSDYNEQFFGPGTRLTVL.

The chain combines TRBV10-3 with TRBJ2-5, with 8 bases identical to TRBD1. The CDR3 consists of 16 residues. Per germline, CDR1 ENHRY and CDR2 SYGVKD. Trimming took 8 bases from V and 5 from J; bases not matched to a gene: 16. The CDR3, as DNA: TGTGCCATCGCAGGGGGCGAGGGCTCACAACAGGAGACCCAGTACTTC. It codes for CAIAGGEGSQQETQYF.

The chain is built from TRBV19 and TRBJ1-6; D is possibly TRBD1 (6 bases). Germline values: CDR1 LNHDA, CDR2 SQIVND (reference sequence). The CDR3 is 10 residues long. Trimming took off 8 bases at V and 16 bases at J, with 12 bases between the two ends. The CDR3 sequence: CASPDSLLHF. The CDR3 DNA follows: TGTGCCAGTCCGGACAGCCTACTCCACTTT.

For the CDR3, the DNA is TGCGCCAGCAGCCAAGAATGGGGAGCGAATGGCTACACCTTC. It encodes CASSQEWGANGYTF. This sequence joins TRBV4-3 and TRBJ1-2, with D hard to call. Germline V gives CDR1 LGHNA, CDR2 YSLEER. The CDR3 spans 14 residues. V was shortened by 0 bases and J by 6 bases, with 11 bases between the two germline ends.

DNA of the CDR3: TGTGCTAGTGGTTTGGTAAGGCTAGCGGGAGCTGAGCAGTACTTC. This translates into CASGLVRLAGAEQYF. The chain uses TRBV12-5 and TRBJ2-7; 10 bases align to TRBD2. The trim removed 0 bases at V and 7 bases at J, leaving 6 bases unmatched. Germline V lookup: CDR1 LGHNT, CDR2 FRNRAP. CDR3 length: 15 residues.

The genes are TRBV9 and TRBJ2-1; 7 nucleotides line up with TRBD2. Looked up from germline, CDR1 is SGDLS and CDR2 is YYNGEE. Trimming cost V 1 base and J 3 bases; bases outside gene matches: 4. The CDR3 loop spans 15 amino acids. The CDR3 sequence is CASSVRLADYNEQFF. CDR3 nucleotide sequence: TGTGCCAGCAGCGTACGGCTAGCGGACTACAATGAGCAGTTCTTC.

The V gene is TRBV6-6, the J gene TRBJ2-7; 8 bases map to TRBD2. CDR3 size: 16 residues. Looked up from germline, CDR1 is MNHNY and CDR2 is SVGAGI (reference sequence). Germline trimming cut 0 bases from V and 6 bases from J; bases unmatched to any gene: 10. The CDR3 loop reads CASSYSRVSGVAEQYF. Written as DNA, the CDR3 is TGTGCCAGCAGTTACTCTCGGGTTAGCGGGGTTGCCGAGCAGTACTTC.

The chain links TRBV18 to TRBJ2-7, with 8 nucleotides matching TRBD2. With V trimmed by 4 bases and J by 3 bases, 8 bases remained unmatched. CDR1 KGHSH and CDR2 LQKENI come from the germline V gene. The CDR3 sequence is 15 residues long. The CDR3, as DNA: TGTGCCAGCTCACTCGGACTAGCACCCCTCTACGAGCAGTACTTC. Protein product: CASSLGLAPLYEQYF.

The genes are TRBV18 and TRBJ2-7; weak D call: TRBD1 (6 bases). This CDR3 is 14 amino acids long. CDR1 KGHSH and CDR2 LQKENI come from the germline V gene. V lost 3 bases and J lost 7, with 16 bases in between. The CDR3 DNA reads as TGTGCCAGCTCACCTTTGGGGGCGCAAATGGAGCAGTACTTC. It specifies CASSPLGAQMEQYF. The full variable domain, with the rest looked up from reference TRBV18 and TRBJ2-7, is NAGVMQNPRHLVRRRGQEARLRCSPMKGHSHVYWYRQLPEEGLKFMVYLQKENIIDESGMPKERFSAEFPKEGPSILRIQQVVRGDSAAYFCASSPLGAQMEQYFGPGTRLTVT.

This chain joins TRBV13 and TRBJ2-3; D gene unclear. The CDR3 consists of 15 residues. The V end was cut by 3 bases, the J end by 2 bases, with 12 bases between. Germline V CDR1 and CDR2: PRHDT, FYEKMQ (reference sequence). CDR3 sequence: CASSFWLLDTDTQYF. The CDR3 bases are TGTGCCAGCAGCTTCTGGCTTCTCGACACAGATACGCAGTATTTT. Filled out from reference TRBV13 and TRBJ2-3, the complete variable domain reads AAGVIQSPRHLIKEKRETATLKCYPIPRHDTVYWYQQGPGQDPQFLISFYEKMQSDKGSIPDRFSAQQFSDYHSELNMSSLELGDSALYFCASSFWLLDTDTQYFGPGTRLTVL.

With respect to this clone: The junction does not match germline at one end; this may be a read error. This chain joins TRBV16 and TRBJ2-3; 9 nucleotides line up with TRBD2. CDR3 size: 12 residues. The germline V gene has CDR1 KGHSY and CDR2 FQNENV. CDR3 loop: CASSLRERGATF. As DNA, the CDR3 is TGTGCCAGCAGCCTAAGGGAGCGGGGGGCCACTTTT.

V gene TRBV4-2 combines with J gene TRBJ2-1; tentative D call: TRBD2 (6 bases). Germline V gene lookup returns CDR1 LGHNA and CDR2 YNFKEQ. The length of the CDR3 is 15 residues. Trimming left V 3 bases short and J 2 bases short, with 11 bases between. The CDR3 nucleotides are TGTGCCAGCAGCCACCTGGGAGGCCCCTACAATGAGCAGTTCTTC. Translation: CASSHLGGPYNEQFF.

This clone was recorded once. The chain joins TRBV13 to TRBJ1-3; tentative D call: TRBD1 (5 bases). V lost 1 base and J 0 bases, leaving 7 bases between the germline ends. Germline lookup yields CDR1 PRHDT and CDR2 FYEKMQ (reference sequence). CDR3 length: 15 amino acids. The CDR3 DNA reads TGTGCCAGCAGCTTAGTGGGGGGCTCTGGAAACACCATATATTTT. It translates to CASSLVGGSGNTIYF.